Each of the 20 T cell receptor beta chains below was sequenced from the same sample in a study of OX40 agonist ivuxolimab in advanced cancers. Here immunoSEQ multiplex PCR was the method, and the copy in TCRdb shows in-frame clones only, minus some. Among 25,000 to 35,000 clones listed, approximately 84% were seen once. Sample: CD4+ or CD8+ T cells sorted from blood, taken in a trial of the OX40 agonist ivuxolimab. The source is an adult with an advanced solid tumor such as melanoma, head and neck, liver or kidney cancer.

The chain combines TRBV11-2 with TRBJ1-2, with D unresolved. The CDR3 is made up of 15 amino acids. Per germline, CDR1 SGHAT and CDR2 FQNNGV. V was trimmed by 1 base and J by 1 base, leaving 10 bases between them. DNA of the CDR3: TGTGCCAGCAGCTTAGGCGGGCCTATTAACTATGGCTACACCTTC. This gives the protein CASSLGGPINYGYTF.

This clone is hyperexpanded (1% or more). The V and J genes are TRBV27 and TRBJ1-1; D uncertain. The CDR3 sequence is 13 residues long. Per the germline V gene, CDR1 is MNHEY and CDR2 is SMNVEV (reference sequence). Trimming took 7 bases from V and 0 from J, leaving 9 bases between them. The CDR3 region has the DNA TGTGCCAGCATTGATAGGGTGAACACTGAAGCTTTCTTT. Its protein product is CASIDRVNTEAFF.

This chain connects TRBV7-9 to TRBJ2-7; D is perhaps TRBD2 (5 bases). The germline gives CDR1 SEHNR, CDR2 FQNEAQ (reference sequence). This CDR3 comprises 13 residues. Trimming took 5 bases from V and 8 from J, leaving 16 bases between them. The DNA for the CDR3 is TGTGCCAGCAGCGGGAGATGGAACGATAAGCAGTACTTC. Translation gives CASSGRWNDKQYF. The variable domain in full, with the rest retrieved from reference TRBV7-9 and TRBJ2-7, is DTGVSQNPRHKITKRGQNVTFRCDPISEHNRLYWYRQTLGQGPEFLTYFQNEAQLEKSRLLSDRFSAERPKGSFSTLEIQRTEQGDSAMYLCASSGRWNDKQYFGPGTRLTVT.

CDR3 DNA sequence: TGTGCCAGCAGCTTTCGGGCGGGAGGGCCTGACGAGCAGTACTTC. The encoded protein is CASSFRAGGPDEQYF. The chain couples TRBV13 to TRBJ2-7; 9 bases are shared with TRBD2. The CDR3 extends over 15 amino acids. V lost 3 bases and J lost 5; bases outside the gene matches: 8. Germline CDR1 and CDR2: PRHDT and FYEKMQ (reference sequence).

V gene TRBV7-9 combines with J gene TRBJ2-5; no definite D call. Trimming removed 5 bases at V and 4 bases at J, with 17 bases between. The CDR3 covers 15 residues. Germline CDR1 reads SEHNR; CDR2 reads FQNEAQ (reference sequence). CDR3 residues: CASSPRTEDPETQYF. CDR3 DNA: TGTGCCAGCAGCCCCAGGACCGAGGATCCAGAGACCCAGTACTTC. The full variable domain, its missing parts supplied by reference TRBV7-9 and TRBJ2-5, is DTGVSQNPRHKITKRGQNVTFRCDPISEHNRLYWYRQTLGQGPEFLTYFQNEAQLEKSRLLSDRFSAERPKGSFSTLEIQRTEQGDSAMYLCASSPRTEDPETQYFGPGTRLLVL.

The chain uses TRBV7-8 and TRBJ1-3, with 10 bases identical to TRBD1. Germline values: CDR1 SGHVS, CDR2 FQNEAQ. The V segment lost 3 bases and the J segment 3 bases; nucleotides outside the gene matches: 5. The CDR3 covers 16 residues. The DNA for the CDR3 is TGTGCCAGCAGCTTCGACAGGGGGCGGGTTGGAAACACCATATATTTT. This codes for CASSFDRGRVGNTIYF.

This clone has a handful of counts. The CDR3: CASRDIANTGELFF. CDR3 coding DNA: TGTGCCAGCCGGGACATAGCGAACACCGGGGAGCTGTTTTTT. V and J are TRBV28 and TRBJ2-2, with D possibly TRBD1 on 6 matching bases. This CDR3 has 14 amino acids. Per germline, CDR1 MDHEN and CDR2 SYDVKM. The V and J ends lost 8 bases and 0 bases respectively, with 10 bases between them.

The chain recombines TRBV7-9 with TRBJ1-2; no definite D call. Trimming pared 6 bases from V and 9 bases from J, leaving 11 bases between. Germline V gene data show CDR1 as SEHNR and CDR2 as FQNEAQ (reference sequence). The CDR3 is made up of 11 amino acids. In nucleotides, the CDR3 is TGTGCCAGCAGACTCGGACGAAGCTACACCTTC. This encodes CASRLGRSYTF.

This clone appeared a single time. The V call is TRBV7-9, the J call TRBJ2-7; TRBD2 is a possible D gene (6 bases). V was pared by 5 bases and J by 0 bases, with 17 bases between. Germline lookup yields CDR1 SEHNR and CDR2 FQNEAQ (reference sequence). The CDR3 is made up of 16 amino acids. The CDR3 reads CASSAPTAGHSYEQYF. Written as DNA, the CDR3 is TGTGCCAGCAGCGCCCCCACCGCGGGGCACTCCTACGAGCAGTACTTC.

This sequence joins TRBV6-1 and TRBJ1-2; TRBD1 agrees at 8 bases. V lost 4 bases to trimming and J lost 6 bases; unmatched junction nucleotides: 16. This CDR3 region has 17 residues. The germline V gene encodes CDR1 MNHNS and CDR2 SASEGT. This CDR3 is CASSGRRSEDRVHGYTF. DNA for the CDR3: TGTGCCAGCAGTGGGCGACGCTCCGAGGACAGGGTTCATGGCTACACCTTC.

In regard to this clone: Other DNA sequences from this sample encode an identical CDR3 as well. CDR3 in amino acids: CASSQQGTYGYTF. CDR3 nucleotide sequence: TGCGCCAGCAGTCAACAGGGGACGTATGGCTACACCTTC. The chain couples TRBV4-1 to TRBJ1-2; 7 bases map to TRBD1. Germline V gives CDR1 MGHRA, CDR2 YSYEKL. The junction had 6 bases not matched to a gene; V was cut back by 6 bases and J by 5 bases. The CDR3 is 13 amino acids.

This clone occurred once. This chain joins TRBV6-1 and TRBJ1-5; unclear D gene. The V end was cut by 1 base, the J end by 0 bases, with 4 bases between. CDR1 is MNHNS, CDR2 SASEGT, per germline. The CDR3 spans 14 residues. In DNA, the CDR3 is TGTGCCAGCAGTGAAGGACATAGCAATCAGCCCCAGCATTTT. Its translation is CASSEGHSNQPQHF.

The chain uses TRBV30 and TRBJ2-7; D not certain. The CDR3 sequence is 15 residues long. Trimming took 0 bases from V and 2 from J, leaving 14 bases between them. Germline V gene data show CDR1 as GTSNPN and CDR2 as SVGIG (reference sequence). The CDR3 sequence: CAWSVLRDSPYEQYF. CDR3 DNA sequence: TGTGCCTGGAGTGTACTAAGGGATAGCCCCTACGAGCAGTACTTC.

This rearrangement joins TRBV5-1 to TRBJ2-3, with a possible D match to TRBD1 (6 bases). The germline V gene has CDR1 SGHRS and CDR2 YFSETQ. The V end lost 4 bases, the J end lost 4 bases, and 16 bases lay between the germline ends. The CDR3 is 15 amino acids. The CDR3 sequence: CASSLIRGMADTQYF. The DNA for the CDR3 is TGCGCCAGCAGCCTTATCAGGGGTATGGCAGATACGCAGTATTTT.

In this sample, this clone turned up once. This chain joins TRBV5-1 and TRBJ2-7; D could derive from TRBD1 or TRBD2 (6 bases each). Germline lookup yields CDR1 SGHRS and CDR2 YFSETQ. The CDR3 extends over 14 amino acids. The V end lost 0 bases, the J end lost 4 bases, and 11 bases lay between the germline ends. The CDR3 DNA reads TGCGCCAGCAGCTTGGCCTGGGGGGCGTACGAGCAGTACTTC. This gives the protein CASSLAWGAYEQYF.

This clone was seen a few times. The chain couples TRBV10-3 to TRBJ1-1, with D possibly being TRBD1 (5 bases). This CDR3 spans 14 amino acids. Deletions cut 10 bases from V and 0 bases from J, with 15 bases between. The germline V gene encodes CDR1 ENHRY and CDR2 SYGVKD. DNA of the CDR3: TGTGCCACCTGGGACGGATCCATGAACACTGAAGCTTTCTTT. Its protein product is CATWDGSMNTEAFF.

DNA of the CDR3: TGTGCCTGGACGTGGACTAGCGGTTACAATGAGCAGTTCTTC. It translates to CAWTWTSGYNEQFF. The chain carries TRBV30 and TRBJ2-1; 10 bases fit TRBD2. This CDR3 is 14 amino acids long. J was trimmed by 4 bases and V by 4 bases; bases with no gene match: 4. Germline V lookup: CDR1 GTSNPN, CDR2 SVGIG (reference sequence).

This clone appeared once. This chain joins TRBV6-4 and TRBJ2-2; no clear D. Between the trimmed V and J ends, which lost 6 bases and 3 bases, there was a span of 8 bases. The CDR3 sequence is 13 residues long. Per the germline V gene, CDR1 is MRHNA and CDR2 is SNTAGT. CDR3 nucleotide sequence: TGTGCCAGCAGCCCTGGGTACACCGGGGAGCTGTTTTTT. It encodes CASSPGYTGELFF.

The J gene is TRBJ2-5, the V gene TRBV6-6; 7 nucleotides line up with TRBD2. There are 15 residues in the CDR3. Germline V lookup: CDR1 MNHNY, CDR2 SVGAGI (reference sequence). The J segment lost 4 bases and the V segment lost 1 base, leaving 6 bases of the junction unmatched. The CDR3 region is CASSYWTSTRETQYF. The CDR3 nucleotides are TGTGCCAGCAGTTACTGGACTAGTACACGAGAGACCCAGTACTTC.

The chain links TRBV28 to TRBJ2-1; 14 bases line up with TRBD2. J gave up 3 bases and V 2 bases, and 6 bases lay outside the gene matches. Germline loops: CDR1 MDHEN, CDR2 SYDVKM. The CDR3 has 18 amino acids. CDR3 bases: TGTGCCAGCAGTTTAGGGACTAGCGGGAGAAAATTCTACAATGAGCAGTTCTTC. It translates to CASSLGTSGRKFYNEQFF.